The subject of this entry is one T cell receptor beta chain. Its antigen is currently unknown. This specimen belongs to a study of tumor and adjacent non-tumor tissue in lung cancer. On the study more broadly: Stage I to III disease affected 10 men and 5 women aged about 30 to 76. On average, productive TCRbeta reads reached about 4.17 million per sample. Study-level results: In normal lung, the top 100 clones were significantly more dominant than in tumor. Tumor tissue had significantly higher TCR diversity than normal lung.

No cell sorting was done before RNA was extracted from the tissue. The normal lung tissue was taken more than 3 cm from the tumor edge. TCRbeta libraries were built with three rounds of nested PCR, modified from ARM-PCR. TCRdb recomputed calls from the multiplex PCR reads with MiXCR, one row per CDR3 protein. The data show 70,000 to 90,000 distinct CDR3 sequences, roughly 70% seen once. Trimming shortened V by 5 bases and J by 7 bases, and 14 bases separated the two germline ends. This CDR3 comprises 13 residues. Germline CDR1 is SGHVS and CDR2 is FQNEAQ. This sequence originates from a woman aged 45-65 years with non-small cell lung cancer. The chain couples TRBV7-8 to TRBJ1-2; no clear D gene. Sequencing was carried out using distant non-tumor lung tissue. This CDR3 is CASSPRRSGGYTF. CDR3 sequence (DNA): TGTGCCAGCAGCCCCAGGCGATCGGGTGGCTACACCTTC. Supplemented by reference TRBV7-8 and TRBJ1-2, the full variable domain reads GAGVSQSPRYKVAKRGQDVALRCDPISGHVSLFWYQQALGQGPEFLTYFQNEAQLDKSGLPSDRFFAERPEGSVSTLKIQRTQQEDSAVYLCASSPRRSGGYTFGSGTRLTVV.